One sample yielded the 17 T cell receptor beta chains listed below, sequenced in a study of blood T cell repertoires in COVID-19. TCRdb's copy holds only in-frame clones and misses some; the assay was immunoSEQ multiplex PCR. The sample shows about 62,000 clones, approximately 90% of them seen only once. The material sequenced was peripheral blood. All receptors come from a woman of 80 years or more with acute or convalescent COVID-19.

This clone was observed once. This chain joins TRBV5-6 and TRBJ1-3; TRBD1 matches at 7 bases. V shed 2 bases and J 6 bases; nucleotides not matched to a gene: 5. Germline CDR1 reads SGHDT; CDR2 reads YYEEEE. The CDR3 totals 14 residues. The CDR3 DNA is TGTGCCAGCAGCTTTTCCGGACAGGCAAACACCATATATTTT. Translation gives CASSFSGQANTIYF.

The chain has TRBV7-3 and TRBJ2-1, with 11 positions matching TRBD1. Trimming at V came to 4 bases and at J to 5 bases, leaving 4 bases not matched to a gene. CDR1 SGHTA and CDR2 FQGTGA come from the germline V gene. The CDR3 sequence is 15 residues long. CDR3 DNA sequence: TGTGCCAGCAGCTCCCGGACAGGGGGCCACAATGAGCAGTTCTTC. Its protein product is CASSSRTGGHNEQFF.

Details on this clone: The junction departs from the called germline gene at one end, perhaps through a read error. V usage is TRBV6-1 and J usage is TRBJ2-7; D is undetermined. This CDR3 spans 12 amino acids. Germline V gene data show CDR1 as MNHNS and CDR2 as SASEGT. CDR3 nucleotide sequence: TGTGCCAGCAGCGAAGAGCGCTACGAGCAGTACTTC. Its protein product is CASSEERYEQYF.

The chain links TRBV2 to TRBJ2-7; TRBD2 agrees at 7 bases. Germline CDR1 and CDR2: SNHLY and FYNNEI. V dropped 8 bases and J dropped 10; count of bases not matched to a gene: 14. This CDR3 is 13 amino acids long. This CDR3 is CASFLGGRLHQYF. The DNA for the CDR3 is TGTGCCAGCTTCTTGGGAGGGAGGTTGCATCAGTACTTC. The variable domain in full, with the rest retrieved from reference TRBV2 and TRBJ2-7, is EPEVTQTPSHQVTQMGQEVILRCVPISNHLYFYWYRQILGQKVEFLVSFYNNEISEKSEIFDDQFSVERPDGSNFTLKIRSTKLEDSAMYFCASFLGGRLHQYFGPGTRLTVT.

This CDR3 is CASSPLAVSYNEQFF. CDR3 in DNA: TGTGCCAGCAGCCCCCTAGCGGTCTCCTACAATGAGCAGTTCTTC. This sequence joins TRBV3-1 (or the pseudogene TRBV3-2) and TRBJ2-1, with TRBD2 identical over 7 bases. The J segment lost 0 bases and the V segment lost 4 bases, leaving 3 bases of the junction unmatched. The CDR3 extends over 15 amino acids. From germline, CDR1 is LGHDT and CDR2 YNNKEL (reference sequence).

The rearrangement joins TRBV6-5 to TRBJ1-3; 8 bases fit TRBD1. CDR3 length: 15 residues. Germline trimming cut 7 bases from V and 3 bases from J; bases unmatched to any gene: 8. Germline-derived CDR1 and CDR2 are MNHEY and SVGAGI. In DNA, the CDR3 is TGTGCCAGCATCCCTGGACAGGGAAGTGGAAACACCATATATTTT. Amino acid sequence: CASIPGQGSGNTIYF.

The gene calls are TRBV9 and TRBJ2-3, with a weak D call TRBD1 (5 bases). The germline V gene has CDR1 SGDLS and CDR2 YYNGEE. With 3 bases removed from V and 0 bases from J, the gap between germline ends came to 11 bases. This CDR3 has 15 residues. CDR3 protein: CASSATGTSTDTQYF. Here the CDR3 DNA reads TGTGCCAGCAGCGCCACAGGTACGAGCACAGATACGCAGTATTTT. The full variable domain, completed using reference TRBV9 and TRBJ2-3, is DSGVTQTPKHLITATGQRVTLRCSPRSGDLSVYWYQQSLDQGLQFLIQYYNGEERAKGNILERFSAQQFPDLHSELNLSSLELGDSALYFCASSATGTSTDTQYFGPGTRLTVL.

The genes are TRBV9 and TRBJ1-2; 10 bases match TRBD1. J gave up 8 bases and V 4 bases, and 11 bases lay outside the gene matches. This CDR3 spans 15 amino acids. The germline V gene encodes CDR1 SGDLS and CDR2 YYNGEE. CDR3 sequence: CASSPRGQGSHGYTF. In DNA, the CDR3 is TGTGCCAGCAGCCCTAGGGGACAGGGGAGTCACGGCTACACCTTC.

The rearrangement joins TRBV12-3 or TRBV12-4 to TRBJ1-6; 8 positions match TRBD1. J was trimmed by 13 bases and V by 6 bases; bases with no gene match: 5. This CDR3 has 12 amino acids. Here the CDR3 DNA reads TGTGCCAGCAGCCAGGGGGCCCCTCCCCTCCACTTT. It codes for CASSQGAPPLHF.

This clone was seen more than once but under ten times. The genes are TRBV4-3 and TRBJ1-2, with 8 nucleotides matching TRBD1. This CDR3 region has 18 residues. The V gene's germline CDR1 is LGHNA and CDR2 YSLEER. With 0 bases clipped from V and 0 bases from J, the junction kept 9 bases outside the gene matches. The CDR3 reads CASSQEINRGLANYGYTF. DNA of the CDR3: TGCGCCAGCAGCCAAGAAATAAACAGGGGGTTAGCTAACTATGGCTACACCTTC.

The chain is built from TRBV6-5 and TRBJ2-3, with TRBD1 identical over 7 bases. This CDR3 region has 15 residues. The V gene's germline CDR1 is MNHEY and CDR2 SVGAGI. J was trimmed by 5 bases and V by 0 bases; bases with no gene match: 5. As DNA, the CDR3 is TGTGCCAGCAGTTACTCGAACAGGGGCCTAGATACGCAGTATTTT. This encodes CASSYSNRGLDTQYF.

The chain combines TRBV5-1 with TRBJ1-1; D is unclear. The CDR3 is made up of 13 amino acids. Between the trimmed V and J ends, which lost 2 bases and 1 base, there was a span of 6 bases. The germline V gene has CDR1 SGHRS and CDR2 YFSETQ. The CDR3 DNA is TGCGCCAGCAGCTTCTCAGGGAACACTGAAGCTTTCTTT. This gives the protein CASSFSGNTEAFF.

The chain couples TRBV3-1 (or the pseudogene TRBV3-2) to TRBJ2-2; 8 bases agree with TRBD2. Trimming at V came to 6 bases and at J to 4 bases, leaving 13 bases not matched to a gene. The CDR3 spans 17 residues. Germline V gene data show CDR1 as LGHDT and CDR2 as YNNKEL (reference sequence). The CDR3 DNA follows: TGTGCCAGCAGGCCCCTGGACGGGGGGGCGGGCACCGGGGAGCTGTTTTTT. It codes for CASRPLDGGAGTGELFF.

The V and J genes are TRBV7-9 and TRBJ2-7, with D possibly being TRBD2 (6 bases). The CDR3 covers 14 residues. Germline V CDR1 and CDR2: SEHNR, FQNEAQ (reference sequence). Trimming shortened V by 5 bases and J by 2 bases, and 13 bases separated the two germline ends. The CDR3 sequence is CASSRLGFAYEQYF. CDR3 bases: TGTGCCAGCAGCCGACTAGGTTTCGCCTACGAGCAGTACTTC.

The chain links TRBV7-3 to TRBJ2-5, with 13 positions matching TRBD2. Germline V gene sequence: CDR1 SGHTA, CDR2 FQGTGA. This CDR3 is built from 15 residues. Trimming removed 5 bases from V and 4 bases from J; junction bases left unmatched: 4. CDR3 DNA sequence: TGTGCCAGCAGCCTCACTAGCGGGAGGGGAGAGACCCAGTACTTC. Translating it yields CASSLTSGRGETQYF. The full variable domain, in which reference TRBV7-3 and TRBJ2-5 provide the parts outside the CDR3, is GAGVSQTPSNKVTEKGKYVELRCDPISGHTALYWYRQSLGQGPEFLIYFQGTGAADDSGLPNDRFFAVRPEGSVSTLKIQRTERGDSAVYLCASSLTSGRGETQYFGPGTRLLVL.

The chain carries TRBV7-2 and TRBJ1-3, with D possibly matching TRBD1 (6 bases). Germline assignment: CDR1 SGHTA and CDR2 FQGNSA. The CDR3 is 16 residues long. Trimming cost V 0 bases and J 0 bases, with 9 bases left between them. The CDR3 nucleotides are TGTGCCAGCAGCTTAGCCGGCAGGGGCTCTGGAAACACCATATATTTT. The encoded protein is CASSLAGRGSGNTIYF.

The CDR3 region is CASSLGPSGSSYEQYF. Written as DNA, the CDR3 is TGTGCCAGCAGCTTAGGGCCTAGCGGGAGCTCCTACGAGCAGTACTTC. V and J are TRBV7-2 and TRBJ2-7; 10 bases align to TRBD2. Germline loops: CDR1 SGHTA, CDR2 FQGNSA. V was pared by 1 base and J by 0 bases, with 3 bases of the junction left unmatched. The CDR3 is made up of 16 amino acids.